The rows below give T cell receptor beta chains drawn from one sample of a study of breast tumors, draining lymph nodes, adjacent tissues. Via MiXCR, TCRdb re-called the multiplex PCR reads, giving one row per CDR3 protein. Of about 80,000 distinct CDR3 sequences detected, roughly a fifth appear once; the ten largest clones hold 2.4%. The sequenced material came from axillary lymph node tissue. The receptors derive from a female donor with breast cancer. Some clones in this sample may be carry-over from other donors' samples. Both conserved end residues are part of each CDR3. D genes are given only for firm matches. The size field is filled for only some rows; it gives once, few, many or a size class.

abundance,j_gene,d_gene,v_gene,CDR3nt,CDR3aa
-,TRBJ1-1,-,TRBV9,TGTGCCAGCAGCGCAGGGATTGCGAGGAACACTGAAGCTTTCTTT,CASSAGIARNTEAFF
many,TRBJ2-7,-,TRBV12-3/TRBV12-4,TGTGCCAGCAGTTTCTCCCACTCCTACGAGCAGTACTTC,CASSFSHSYEQYF
many,TRBJ2-2,-,TRBV10-3,TGTGCCATCAGCGCTTTCCGGAGGACCGGGGAGCTGTTTTTT,CAISAFRRTGELFF
few,TRBJ1-2,-,TRBV7-9,TGTGCCAGCAGCGCCTGGGGGGGGGGGGCCCCTAACTATGGCTACACCTTC,CASSAWGGGAPNYGYTF
many,TRBJ2-1,TRBD1,TRBV20-1,TGCAGTGCTAGATTAAAGCTCCGGGACAGGGTTAACAATGAGCAGTTCTTC,CSARLKLRDRVNNEQFF
many,TRBJ2-7,-,TRBV30,TGTGCCTGGAGTTGGACAGTCACCTACGAGCAGTACTTC,CAWSWTVTYEQYF
many,TRBJ1-3,-,TRBV2,TGTGCCAGCCGGCCCCCTGGAAACACCATATATTTT,CASRPPGNTIYF
-,TRBJ2-1,-,TRBV2,TGTGCCAGCCTAAGTGACCGCTACAATGAGCAGTTCTTC,CASLSDRYNEQFF
many,TRBJ1-2,-,TRBV29-1,TGCAGCGTCCCCGGCGAAAAGACCTGGGGCTACACCTTC,CSVPGEKTWGYTF
-,TRBJ2-1,-,TRBV30,TGTGCCTGGAGTGTATACAATGAGCAGTTCTTC,CAWSVYNEQFF
many,TRBJ1-2,TRBD1,TRBV5-6,TGTGCCAGCAGCTTGGCCGGGACAGGGCTTCATGGCTACACCTTC,CASSLAGTGLHGYTF
many,TRBJ2-2,-,TRBV20-1,TGCAGTGCTAGTAAGGGAGGACTCACCGGGGAGCTGTTTTTT,CSASKGGLTGELFF
-,TRBJ2-5,-,TRBV30,TGTGCCTGGAGTGTCATAGGGGGGGGGACCCAGTACTTC,CAWSVIGGGTQYF
few,TRBJ2-1,TRBD2,TRBV6-2/TRBV6-3,TGTGCCAGCAGTAGAGGGTTAGCGGGATTCCCCTACAATGAGCAGTTCTTC,CASSRGLAGFPYNEQFF
many,TRBJ1-2,-,TRBV20-1,TGCAGTGCTGGAACTAGCCTCTATGGCTACACCTTC,CSAGTSLYGYTF
many,TRBJ2-2,TRBD2,TRBV10-3,TGTGCCATCAGTGAGGGACTAGCGGGAAGGATCGGGGAGCTGTTTTTT,CAISEGLAGRIGELFF
many,TRBJ2-1,-,TRBV5-1,TGCGCCAGCAGCTTGGGTGGGCATGAGCAGTTCTTC,CASSLGGHEQFF
-,TRBJ2-2,-,TRBV27,TGTGCCAGCAGTTTATTAAGGGGCGCGTTCCTGGGGGAGCTGTCTTTT,CASSLLRGAFLGELSF
few,TRBJ1-5,-,TRBV27,TGTGCCAGCAGTTTAGAGGCAGGGGCTTATCAGCCCCAGCATTTT,CASSLEAGAYQPQHF
many,TRBJ2-3,-,TRBV9,TGTGCCAGCAGCGTAGAGGGGGGCGCCGGCACAGATACGCAGTATTTT,CASSVEGGAGTDTQYF
many,TRBJ2-3,TRBD1,TRBV24-1,TGTGCCACCAGTGACAAGAGGGGGCGCACAGATACGCAGTATTTT,CATSDKRGRTDTQYF
many,TRBJ2-3,TRBD2,TRBV20-1,TGCAGTGCTATAAGACTAGCTGGGTCCACAGATACGCAGTATTTT,CSAIRLAGSTDTQYF
few,TRBJ1-5,-,TRBV30,TGTGCCTGGAGTGCACGGGGAAATCAGCCCCAGCATTTT,CAWSARGNQPQHF
many,TRBJ2-7,-,TRBV27,TGTGCCAGCAGTTCGCGCCCCTACGAGCAGTACTTC,CASSSRPYEQYF
many,TRBJ1-6,-,TRBV5-4,TGTGCCAGCAGCTTGGCTACGGACGGACATAATTCACCCCTCCACTTT,CASSLATDGHNSPLHF
many,TRBJ2-1,-,TRBV2,TGTGCCAGCAGTGAAAGACGGGGTAATGAGCAGTTCTTC,CASSERRGNEQFF
many,TRBJ1-4,TRBD1,TRBV19,TGTGCCAGTAGTGGGACGGGACAGCCTAATGAAAAACTGTTTTTT,CASSGTGQPNEKLFF
many,TRBJ2-7,TRBD2,TRBV12-3/TRBV12-4,TGTGCCAGCAGGGGGGGGAGGGCAGTTGTCTACGAGCAGTACTTC,CASRGGRAVVYEQYF
-,TRBJ2-3,TRBD1,TRBV4-3,TGCGCCAGCAGCCAAGACCCTACAGGGGGCATCGATACGCAGTATTTT,CASSQDPTGGIDTQYF
few,TRBJ1-2,-,TRBV27,TGTGCCAGCAGTCCCACGGGGCAGGGGTACTATGGCTACACCTTC,CASSPTGQGYYGYTF
many,TRBJ1-6,TRBD1,TRBV12-3/TRBV12-4,TGTGCCAGCAGTTTTCAGGGGGCAGGATCACCCCTCCACTTT,CASSFQGAGSPLHF
many,TRBJ2-1,-,TRBV12-5,TGTGCTAGTGGTTTGGTAGGCGGATGGAACAATGAGCAGTTCTTC,CASGLVGGWNNEQFF
medium-sized,TRBJ2-7,-,TRBV4-2,TGTGCCAGCAGCCAAGGGCAAGGAGACTACGAGCAGTACTTC,CASSQGQGDYEQYF
many,TRBJ2-5,TRBD2,TRBV7-7,TGTGCTAGCAGCTTAGCGGGGGTTGAGACCCAGTACTTC,CASSLAGVETQYF
many,TRBJ2-5,-,TRBV7-2,TGTGCCAGCAGCTTAGGACTGGGGTTTGAGGAGACCCAGTACTTC,CASSLGLGFEETQYF
many,TRBJ2-3,-,TRBV3-1,TGTGCCAGCAGCCAAGTGCCAGATACGCAGTATTTT,CASSQVPDTQYF
many,TRBJ1-2,-,TRBV2,TGTGCCAGCAGTGGGACGGAGCAATATGGCTACACCTTC,CASSGTEQYGYTF
many,TRBJ2-2,-,TRBV5-1,TGCGCCAGCAGCTTGAACGGCGGGGAGCTGTTTTTT,CASSLNGGELFF
many,TRBJ2-3,-,TRBV24-1,TGTGCCACCAGTGATTTGGGGGATGGCACAGATACGCAGTATTTT,CATSDLGDGTDTQYF
many,TRBJ1-3,-,TRBV10-3,TGTGCCATCAGTGAACGGGGTGGCTCTGGAGACACCATATATTTT,CAISERGGSGDTIYF
many,TRBJ2-2,TRBD2,TRBV12-3/TRBV12-4,TGTGCCAGCAGGGGGGGGAGCGGGAGGAACACCGGGGAGCTGTTTTTT,CASRGGSGRNTGELFF
many,TRBJ2-1,TRBD1,TRBV9,TGTGCCAGCAGCTCCCAGGACAGGGGAGATGAGCAGTTCTTC,CASSSQDRGDEQFF
many,TRBJ1-6,-,TRBV7-9,TGTGCCAGCAGCCCACCCGGGACCTCAAATTCACCCCTCCACTTT,CASSPPGTSNSPLHF
many,TRBJ1-3,-,TRBV7-2,TGTGCCAGCAGCTTAGGGGGGAATTATGGAAACACCATATATTTT,CASSLGGNYGNTIYF
many,TRBJ2-5,-,TRBV11-3,TGTGCCAGCAGTGTACGCCAAGAGACCCAGTACTTC,CASSVRQETQYF
many,TRBJ2-3,-,TRBV4-3,TGCGCCAGCAGCCAAGTCAGGGGTTCTAGCACAGATACGCAGTATTTT,CASSQVRGSSTDTQYF
many,TRBJ2-1,TRBD2,TRBV7-6,TGTGCCAGCAGTTGGACGGGGGGTAATGAGCAGTTCTTC,CASSWTGGNEQFF
many,TRBJ2-7,TRBD2,TRBV7-2,TGTGCCAGCCAGCGCGGGGGCGAGCAGTACTTC,CASQRGGEQYF